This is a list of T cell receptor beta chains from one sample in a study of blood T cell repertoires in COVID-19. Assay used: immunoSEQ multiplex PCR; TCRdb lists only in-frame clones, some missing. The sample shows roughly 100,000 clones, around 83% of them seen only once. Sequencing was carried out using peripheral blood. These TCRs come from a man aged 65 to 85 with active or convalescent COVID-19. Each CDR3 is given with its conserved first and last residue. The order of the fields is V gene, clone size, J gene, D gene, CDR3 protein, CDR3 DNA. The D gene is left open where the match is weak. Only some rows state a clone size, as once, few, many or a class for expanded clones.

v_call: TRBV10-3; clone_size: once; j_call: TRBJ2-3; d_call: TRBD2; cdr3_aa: CAIKEAGGFVDTQYF; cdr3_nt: TGTGCCATCAAGGAAGCGGGGGGGTTTGTAGATACGCAGTATTTT
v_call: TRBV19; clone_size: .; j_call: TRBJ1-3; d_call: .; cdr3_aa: CASTTRTSGNTIYF; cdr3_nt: TGTGCCAGTACCACACGAACCTCTGGAAACACCATATATTTT
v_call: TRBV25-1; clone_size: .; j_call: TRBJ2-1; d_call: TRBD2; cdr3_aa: CASSELGTSGGRYNEQFF; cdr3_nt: TGTGCCAGCAGTGAACTTGGGACTAGCGGGGGGAGGTACAATGAGCAGTTCTTC
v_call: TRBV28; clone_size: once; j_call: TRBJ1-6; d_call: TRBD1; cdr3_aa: CASSSQGGNSPLHF; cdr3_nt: TGTGCCAGCAGTTCCCAGGGGGGAAATTCACCCCTCCACTTT
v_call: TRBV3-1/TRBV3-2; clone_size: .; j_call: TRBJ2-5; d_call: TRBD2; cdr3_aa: CASSQGLAGMVTQYF; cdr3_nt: TGTGCCAGCAGCCAAGGGCTAGCGGGGATGGTGACCCAGTACTTC
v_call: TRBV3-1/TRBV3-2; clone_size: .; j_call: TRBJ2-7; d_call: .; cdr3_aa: CASSQRGRSYEQYF; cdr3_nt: TGTGCCAGCAGCCAACGGGGGAGGTCCTACGAGCAGTACTTC
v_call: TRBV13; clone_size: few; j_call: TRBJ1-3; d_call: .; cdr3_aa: CASSLEGGAGNTIYF; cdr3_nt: TGTGCCAGCAGCTTAGAAGGGGGAGCTGGAAACACCATATATTTT
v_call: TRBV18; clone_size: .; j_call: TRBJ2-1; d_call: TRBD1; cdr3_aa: CASSPGQGAYDNEQFF; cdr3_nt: TGTGCCAGCTCACCCGGTCAGGGGGCATATGACAATGAGCAGTTCTTC
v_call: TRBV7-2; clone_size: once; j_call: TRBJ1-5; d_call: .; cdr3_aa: CATGGRVNQPQHF; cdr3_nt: TGTGCCACTGGGGGCAGGGTAAATCAGCCCCAGCATTTT
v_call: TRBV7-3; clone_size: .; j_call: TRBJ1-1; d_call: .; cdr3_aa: CASSLQANTEAFF; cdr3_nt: TGTGCCAGCAGCCTACAGGCGAACACTGAAGCTTTCTTT
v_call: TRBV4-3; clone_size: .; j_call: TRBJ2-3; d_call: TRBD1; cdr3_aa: CASSLRDRVDTDTQYF; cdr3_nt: TGCGCCAGCAGCCTTCGGGACAGGGTCGACACAGATACGCAGTATTTT
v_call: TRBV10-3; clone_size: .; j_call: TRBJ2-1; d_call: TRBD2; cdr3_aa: CAISESGGTYNEQFF; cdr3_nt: TGTGCCATCAGTGAGTCGGGGGGGACCTACAATGAGCAGTTCTTC
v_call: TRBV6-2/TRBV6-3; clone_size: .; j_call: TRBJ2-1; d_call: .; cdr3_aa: CASSQRGSNEQFF; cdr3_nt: TGTGCCAGCAGTCAAAGAGGGTCCAATGAGCAGTTCTTC
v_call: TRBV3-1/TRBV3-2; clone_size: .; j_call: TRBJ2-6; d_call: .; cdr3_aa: CASSPVGSSGANVLTF; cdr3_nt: TGTGCCAGCAGCCCCGTGGGGAGCTCTGGGGCCAACGTCCTGACTTTC
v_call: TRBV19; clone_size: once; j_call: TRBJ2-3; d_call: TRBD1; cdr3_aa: CASSIGQGGADTQYF; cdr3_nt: TGTGCCAGTAGTATAGGGCAAGGGGGCGCAGATACGCAGTATTTT
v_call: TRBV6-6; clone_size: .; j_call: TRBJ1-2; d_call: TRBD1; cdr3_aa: CASSRTGAIGGYTF; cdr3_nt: TGTGCCAGCAGTCGGACAGGCGCCATAGGTGGCTACACCTTC
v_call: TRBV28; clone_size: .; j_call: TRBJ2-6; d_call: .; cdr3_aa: CASSFPRFGANVLTF; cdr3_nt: TGTGCCAGCAGTTTCCCCCGGTTTGGGGCCAACGTCCTGACTTTC
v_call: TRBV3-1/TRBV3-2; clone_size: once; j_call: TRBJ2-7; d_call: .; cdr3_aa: CASSQGPPGRVKGYEQYF; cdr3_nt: TGTGCCAGCAGCCAAGGGCCCCCCGGAAGGGTCAAGGGGTACGAGCAGTACTTC
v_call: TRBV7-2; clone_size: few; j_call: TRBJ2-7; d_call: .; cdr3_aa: CASSLPWGVDGEQYF; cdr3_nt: TGTGCCAGCAGCCTCCCTTGGGGAGTAGATGGCGAGCAGTACTTC
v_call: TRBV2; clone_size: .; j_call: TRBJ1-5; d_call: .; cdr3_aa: CASSAQTGLQPQHF; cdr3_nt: TGTGCCAGCAGTGCCCAGACAGGTCTTCAGCCCCAGCATTTT
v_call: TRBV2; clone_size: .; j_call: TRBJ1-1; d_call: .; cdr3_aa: CAIKTAEYDEAFF; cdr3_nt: TGTGCCATAAAGACCGCGGAATACGATGAAGCTTTCTTT
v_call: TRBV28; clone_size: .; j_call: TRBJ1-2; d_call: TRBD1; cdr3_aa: CASSLGTGLGYTF; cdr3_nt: TGTGCCAGCAGTTTAGGGACAGGGTTAGGCTACACCTTC
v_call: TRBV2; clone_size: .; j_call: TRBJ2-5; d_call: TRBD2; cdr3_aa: CASSSGGAHQETQYF; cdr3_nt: TGTGCCAGCAGTAGCGGGGGAGCTCACCAAGAGACCCAGTACTTC
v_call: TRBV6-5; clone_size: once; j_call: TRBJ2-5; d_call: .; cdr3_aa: CASRDSGRETQYF; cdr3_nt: TGTGCCAGCAGAGATTCAGGGCGGGAGACCCAGTACTTC
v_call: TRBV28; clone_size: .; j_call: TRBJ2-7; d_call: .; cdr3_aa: CASSPGGGGGYEQYF; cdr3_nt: TGTGCCAGCAGCCCCGGGGGCGGGGGCGGGTACGAGCAGTACTTC
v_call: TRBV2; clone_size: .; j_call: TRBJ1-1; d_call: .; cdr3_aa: CASSPGDTEAFF; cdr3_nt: TGTGCCAGCAGTCCAGGGGACACTGAAGCTTTCTTT
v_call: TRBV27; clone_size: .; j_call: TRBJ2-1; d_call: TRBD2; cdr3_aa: CASTEAGGGKNEQFF; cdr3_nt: TGTGCCAGCACCGAAGCGGGGGGGGGTAAGAATGAGCAGTTCTTC
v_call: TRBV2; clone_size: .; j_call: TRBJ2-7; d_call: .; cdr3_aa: CASSSDRFSSYEQYF; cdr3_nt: TGTGCCAGCAGCTCCGACAGGTTCAGCTCCTACGAGCAGTACTTC
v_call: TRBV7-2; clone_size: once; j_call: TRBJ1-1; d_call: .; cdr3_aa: CASSLQENTEAFF; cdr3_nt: TGTGCCAGCAGCTTACAGGAGAACACTGAAGCTTTCTTT
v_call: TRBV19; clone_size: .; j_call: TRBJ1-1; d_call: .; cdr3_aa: CASSIRGLGTEAFF; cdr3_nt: TGTGCCAGTAGTATCAGGGGTCTGGGCACTGAAGCTTTCTTT
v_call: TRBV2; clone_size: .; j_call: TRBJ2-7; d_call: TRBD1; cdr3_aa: CASRDRAHEQYF; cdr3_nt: TGTGCCAGCAGAGACAGGGCCCACGAGCAGTACTTC